This T cell receptor beta chain stems from a study of a mutant IDH1 vaccine in newly diagnosed glioma. About the study: Treatment recipients were approximately 60% male and around 40% female, and their mean age was around 40 years. Standard pretreatment was either radiotherapy, temozolomide, or, for most, radiochemotherapy with temozolomide. Participants attended visit V12, the safety follow-up, at week 35, and then attended visit V13 at week 47.

Time point given: week 35, safety follow-up. Each vaccine dose was 300 ug of mutant IDH1 20-mer peptide, with topical imiquimod. Germline V gene data show CDR1 as SGDLS and CDR2 as YYNGEE. The CDR3 is 13 amino acids. Between the trimmed V and J ends, which lost 3 bases and 6 bases, there was a span of 13 bases. This clone was detected once. The antigen is not known. The method was immunoSEQ multiplex PCR; TCRdb's version includes in-frame clones alone and lacks a portion of them. In the table there are tens of thousands of clones, under 90% of which are singletons. The sequences come from PBMCs, collected from a glioma patient whose treatment included an IDH1 peptide vaccine. This TCR was sampled from a woman in her thirties or forties with glioma. Some clones in this sample may be carry-over from other donors' samples. V and J are TRBV9 and TRBJ2-7; D unresolved. The CDR3 nucleotides read TGTGCCAGCAGCGGCAAGGCCGTGGGCGAGCAGTACTTC. It is translated as CASSGKAVGEQYF.